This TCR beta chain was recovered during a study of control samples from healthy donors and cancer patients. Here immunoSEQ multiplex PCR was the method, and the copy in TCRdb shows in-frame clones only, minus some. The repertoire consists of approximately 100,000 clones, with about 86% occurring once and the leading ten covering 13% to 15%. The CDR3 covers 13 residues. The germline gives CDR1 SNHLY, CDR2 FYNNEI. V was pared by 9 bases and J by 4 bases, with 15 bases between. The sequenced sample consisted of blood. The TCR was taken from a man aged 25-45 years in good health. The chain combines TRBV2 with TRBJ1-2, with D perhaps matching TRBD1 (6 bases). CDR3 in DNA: TGTGCCAGGGTCGACAGGAGCCTCTATGGCTACACCTTC. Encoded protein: CARVDRSLYGYTF.